The 30 T cell receptor beta chains below were found in one sample sequenced in a study of T-cell reconstitution after alpha-beta-depleted transplantation in children. It was with unique molecular identifiers that the TCRbeta library was prepared. Each CDR3 protein gets one entry after TCRdb re-called the PCR reads with MiXCR. The sample shows under 750,000 distinct CDR3 sequences, more than 20% of them seen only once. The sample in question was PBMCs, mostly from graft donor cells, obtained 360 days after TCRalphabeta/CD19-depleted stem cell transplant. These receptors originate from a boy in the first two years of life who had a stem cell transplant for acute myeloid leukemia, so the T cells may come from the graft donor.

The sample holds a few counts of this clonotype. The rearrangement uses TRBV7-6 and TRBJ2-3, with 8 positions matching TRBD2. CDR1 and CDR2 (germline): SGHVS, FNYEAQ. CDR3 length: 16 residues. Trimming cost V 5 bases and J 1 base; bases outside gene matches: 8. The CDR3 sequence: CASSPDPTSGTDTQYF. Written as DNA, the CDR3 is TGTGCCAGCAGCCCTGATCCGACTAGCGGCACAGATACGCAGTATTTT.

This clonotype was observed a handful of times. The chain uses TRBV7-8 and TRBJ1-1, with TRBD1 matching over 10 bases. This CDR3 region has 16 residues. CDR1 is SGHVS and CDR2 is FQNEAQ in the germline V gene. With V trimmed by 7 bases and J by 3 bases, 11 bases remained unmatched. The CDR3 coding sequence is TGTGCCAGCATCCCCTACCGGACAGGGGGGGACACTGAAGCTTTCTTT. This translates into CASIPYRTGGDTEAFF.

V usage is TRBV20-1 and J usage is TRBJ1-5; TRBD1 might be the D (6 bases). CDR1 and CDR2 from the germline V gene are DFQATT and SNEGSKA (reference sequence). V was clipped by 5 bases and J by 5 bases, with 10 bases between them. The CDR3 totals 12 residues. CDR3 region: CSAGGGDQPQHF. DNA for the CDR3: TGCAGTGCTGGAGGGGGGGATCAGCCCCAGCATTTT.

This clonotype was counted only a few times. As the CDR3 is not closed by the conserved phenylalanine or tryptophan, this likely results from a read error. Because the CDR3's place on the DNA is in doubt, the DNA is left out and the CDR3 is given as listed by TCRdb. The chain is built from TRBV14 and TRBJ1-3. Germline V gene data show CDR1 as SGHDN and CDR2 as FVKESK. The CDR3 adds up to 14 amino acids, both ends counted. CDR3 in amino acids: CASSQDTRMLRSHL.

V gene TRBV15 combines with J gene TRBJ2-3, with D possibly being TRBD1 (5 bases). Trimming left V 5 bases short and J 2 bases short, with 11 bases between. This CDR3 is built from 14 residues. Germline assignment: CDR1 LNHNV and CDR2 YYDKDF (reference sequence). The CDR3 sequence: CATSDRQNTDTQYF. The CDR3 DNA follows: TGTGCCACCAGCGATCGACAGAACACAGATACGCAGTATTTT.

This clonotype was detected many times. V usage is TRBV3-1 and J usage is TRBJ2-5; D is undetermined. V gave up 0 bases and J gave up 6 bases, with 11 bases separating them. CDR1 and CDR2 from the germline V gene are LGHDT and YNNKEL (reference sequence). The CDR3 is 14 amino acids. CDR3 nucleotide sequence: TGTGCCAGCAGCCAAGATATGGCCCGACAGACCCAGTACTTC. Translation: CASSQDMARQTQYF.

In this sample, this clonotype turned up a few times. The chain is built from TRBV20-1 and TRBJ2-1; D is uncertain. Trimming stripped 5 bases from V and 3 bases from J, with 17 bases between. The germline V gene encodes CDR1 DFQATT and CDR2 SNEGSKA (reference sequence). The CDR3 has 15 amino acids. CDR3 coding DNA: TGCAGTGCTCCGACCTGGGCGGAAGACTACAATGAGCAGTTCTTC. Its translation: CSAPTWAEDYNEQFF.

This clonotype was picked up a small number of times. The CDR3 spells CASSLGRGESSYNSPLHF. The CDR3 bases are TGTGCCAGCAGCTTAGGGAGGGGGGAGAGCTCCTATAATTCACCCCTCCACTTT. This chain joins TRBV11-2 and TRBJ1-6, with D possibly TRBD1 on 6 matching bases. Germline assignment: CDR1 SGHAT and CDR2 FQNNGV. The germline V and J ends were trimmed by 1 base and 0 bases, with 13 bases remaining between them. CDR3 length: 18 residues. Supplemented by reference TRBV11-2 and TRBJ1-6, the full variable domain reads EAGVAQSPRYKIIEKRQSVAFWCNPISGHATLYWYQQILGQGPKLLIQFQNNGVVDDSQLPKDRFSAERLKGVDSTLKIQPAKLEDSAVYLCASSLGRGESSYNSPLHFGNGTRLTVT.

This chain joins TRBV5-1 and TRBJ2-3; D possibly corresponds to TRBD2 (6 bases). Trimming pared 4 bases from V and 2 bases from J, leaving 14 bases between. The CDR3 totals 15 residues. Germline loops: CDR1 SGHRS, CDR2 YFSETQ. CDR3: CASSNLAESTDTQYF. The CDR3, as DNA: TGCGCCAGCAGCAACTTAGCGGAGTCCACAGATACGCAGTATTTT.

This clonotype came up many times. The chain has TRBV20-1 and TRBJ2-3, with 7 bases matching TRBD2. J lost 1 base, V lost 6 bases, and 7 bases had no gene match. The CDR3 is 14 amino acids. CDR1 DFQATT and CDR2 SNEGSKA come from the germline V gene (reference sequence). CDR3 sequence reads: CSAPSGTRTDTQYF. CDR3 DNA: TGCAGTGCACCAAGCGGGACCCGCACAGATACGCAGTATTTT.

This clonotype showed up just once. Here the CDR3 DNA reads TGTGCCAGCAGTTTATTCGTTTACGAGTTCTTC. This translates into CASSLFVYEFF. The chain employs TRBV12-3 or TRBV12-4 and TRBJ2-1; D ambiguous. The V and J ends lost 2 bases and 14 bases respectively, with 10 bases between them. The CDR3 is 11 residues long.

This clonotype was detected only a few times. The V and J genes are TRBV20-1 and TRBJ1-5; TRBD1 might be the D (5 bases). Germline-derived CDR1 and CDR2 are DFQATT and SNEGSKA (reference sequence). The CDR3 spans 13 residues. Trimming took off 4 bases at V and 5 bases at J, with 12 bases between the two ends. CDR3 amino acids: CSATGGLDQPQHF. Written as DNA, the CDR3 is TGCAGTGCTACGGGGGGTTTGGATCAGCCCCAGCATTTT.

This clonotype came up many times. The chain couples TRBV28 to TRBJ1-3; D remains ambiguous. The CDR3 is 14 residues long. Germline V gene lookup returns CDR1 MDHEN and CDR2 SYDVKM. Deletions cut 8 bases from V and 3 bases from J, with 14 bases between. As DNA, the CDR3 is TGTGCCAGCGCCCTGGGCGGCAATGGAAACACCATATATTTT. It is translated as CASALGGNGNTIYF.

The chain has TRBV29-1 and TRBJ1-2, with D perhaps matching TRBD1 (5 bases). The ends were cut back, 7 bases at V and 2 bases at J, with 14 bases in the middle. The CDR3 is 13 residues long. Germline V gives CDR1 SQVTM, CDR2 ANQGSEA. The CDR3 sequence is CSARDGENYGYTF. Written as DNA, the CDR3 is TGCAGCGCCCGGGACGGGGAAAACTATGGCTACACCTTC.

On this clonotype: Relative to the germline gene, one junction end is altered; a read error may explain this. The chain has TRBV3-1 and TRBJ2-5; D is perhaps TRBD2 (6 bases). The CDR3 contains 15 residues. From germline, CDR1 is LGHDT and CDR2 YNNKEL (reference sequence). CDR3 nucleotides: TGTGCCAGCAGTCAAGTGGGGGGTAGACAAGAGACCCAGTACTTC. It translates to CASSQVGGRQETQYF.

This chain uses TRBV12-3 or TRBV12-4 with TRBJ2-6; D remains ambiguous. Trimming removed 6 bases at V and 4 bases at J, with 10 bases between. This CDR3 is built from 14 residues. CDR3 nucleotide sequence: TGTGCCAGCAGCACTCGCTTCGGGGCCAACGTCCTGACTTTC. It is translated as CASSTRFGANVLTF.

This chain joins TRBV24-1 and TRBJ2-1; D might be TRBD1 (6 bases). The V end lost 3 bases, the J end lost 6 bases, and 29 bases lay between the germline ends. Germline CDR1 is KGHDR and CDR2 is SFDVKD. This CDR3 region has 20 residues. CDR3 DNA: TGTGCCACCAGTGATCCCTCGTGGCAGGGGACGGACATGGTGAGCAATGAGCAGTTCTTC. It is translated as CATSDPSWQGTDMVSNEQFF.

CDR3 nucleotides: TGCGCCAGCAGCCAAGCAGTCCAGCAGCTCTCTGGAAACACCATATATTTT. It translates to CASSQAVQQLSGNTIYF. This chain joins TRBV4-3 and TRBJ1-3, with no clear D. Germline V CDR1 and CDR2: LGHNA, YSLEER. This CDR3 spans 17 amino acids. V was trimmed by 1 base and J by 0 bases, leaving 13 bases between them.

The CDR3 nucleotides read TGTGCCATCAGTGAGGGAGACAGGGGGCGGATGAACACTGAAGCTTTCTTT. This codes for CAISEGDRGRMNTEAFF. This chain uses TRBV10-3 with TRBJ1-1, with 10 bases aligning to TRBD1. The J segment lost 0 bases and the V segment lost 2 bases, leaving 6 bases of the junction unmatched. This CDR3 spans 17 amino acids. Germline V gene lookup returns CDR1 ENHRY and CDR2 SYGVKD.

The V and J genes are TRBV25-1 and TRBJ2-2; 8 positions match TRBD1. The V gene's germline CDR1 is MGHDK and CDR2 SYGVNS. The J segment lost 6 bases and the V segment lost 1 base, leaving 7 bases of the junction unmatched. The length of the CDR3 is 16 residues. CDR3 nucleotide sequence: TGTGCCAGCAGTGAATCTCGGACAGGGTTGTCCGGGGAGCTGTTTTTT. Translating it yields CASSESRTGLSGELFF.

The chain combines TRBV20-1 with TRBJ1-4; tentatively, D is TRBD1 (5 bases). CDR3 size: 16 residues. CDR1 and CDR2 from the germline V gene are DFQATT and SNEGSKA (reference sequence). V dropped 3 bases and J dropped 8 bases, with 22 bases sitting between them. The CDR3 is CSASPARGGSTEKLFF. The CDR3 nucleotides read TGCAGTGCTAGTCCGGCACGGGGGGGTTCCACGGAAAAACTGTTTTTT.

This clonotype has a count of ten or more. CDR3 sequence (DNA): TGTGCCAGCAGTGTATCCGTGGCCGGGGAGCTGTTTTTT. As protein: CASSVSVAGELFF. J is TRBJ2-2 and V is TRBV6-1, with D uncertain. CDR1 and CDR2 (germline): MNHNS, SASEGT. V lost 4 bases, J lost 6 bases, and 9 bases lay in between. This CDR3 comprises 13 residues.

This chain links TRBV3-1 with TRBJ2-7; D is possibly TRBD1 (5 bases). Trimming stripped 0 bases from V and 2 bases from J, with 14 bases between. The germline gives CDR1 LGHDT, CDR2 YNNKEL (reference sequence). CDR3 length: 16 amino acids. The CDR3: CASSQDMTATPYEQYF. CDR3 in DNA: TGTGCCAGCAGCCAAGACATGACAGCCACTCCCTACGAGCAGTACTTC.

The chain links TRBV20-1 to TRBJ1-1; 10 bases map to TRBD1. The V segment lost 1 base and the J segment 4 bases; nucleotides outside the gene matches: 12. Germline V lookup: CDR1 DFQATT, CDR2 SNEGSKA (reference sequence). This CDR3 region has 17 residues. The CDR3 region has the DNA TGCAGTGCTAGAGGGTGGACAGGGGGGAGGCTGGGCACTGAAGCTTTCTTT. Translated: CSARGWTGGRLGTEAFF.

This clonotype occurred a few times. This rearrangement joins TRBV7-8 to TRBJ1-2; possibly TRBD1 for D (5 bases). This CDR3 spans 15 amino acids. V was pared by 1 base and J by 4 bases, with 13 bases between. Per germline, CDR1 SGHVS and CDR2 FQNEAQ. This chain's CDR3 is CASSLDPGPIYGYTF. CDR3 nucleotide sequence: TGTGCCAGCAGCTTAGATCCAGGGCCTATCTATGGCTACACCTTC.

This clonotype has ten or more counts. The CDR3 DNA reads as TGTGCCACCAGCACCCAGACAGGGTCGATCGAGACCCAGTACTTC. Its protein is CATSTQTGSIETQYF. V usage is TRBV15 and J usage is TRBJ2-5; 7 nucleotides align to TRBD1. Trimming at V came to 4 bases and at J to 5 bases, leaving 10 bases not matched to a gene. The CDR3 has 15 residues. Germline CDR1 LNHNV, CDR2 YYDKDF (reference sequence). The complete variable domain, with remaining parts taken from reference TRBV15 and TRBJ2-5, reads DAMVIQNPRYQVTQFGKPVTLSCSQTLNHNVMYWYQQKSSQAPKLLFHYYDKDFNNEADTPDNFQSRRPNTSFCFLDIRSPGLGDTAMYLCATSTQTGSIETQYFGPGTRLLVL.

This clonotype turned up a few times. This sequence joins TRBV10-3 and TRBJ1-1, with a tentative D call TRBD1 (6 bases). This CDR3 is built from 15 residues. Trimming left V 0 bases short and J 8 bases short, with 16 bases between. CDR1 ENHRY and CDR2 SYGVKD come from the germline V gene. The DNA of the CDR3 is TGTGCCATCAGTGAGTCCCAAGGGGGAAAGGGAGAAGCTTTCTTT. It translates to CAISESQGGKGEAFF.

This clonotype was observed many times. This chain's CDR3 is CSAPISGTVHSGANVLTF. Here the CDR3 DNA reads TGCAGTGCCCCTATCTCGGGGACAGTTCACTCTGGGGCCAACGTCCTGACTTTC. The J gene is TRBJ2-6, the V gene TRBV20-1; TRBD1 matches 7 bases. The junction had 14 bases not matched to a gene; V was cut back by 6 bases and J by 0 bases. Germline CDR1 is DFQATT and CDR2 is SNEGSKA (reference sequence). The CDR3 covers 18 residues.

This clonotype was recorded at least ten times. V usage is TRBV12-3 or TRBV12-4 and J usage is TRBJ2-7; D possibly corresponds to TRBD2 (6 bases). V lost 5 bases to trimming and J lost 3 bases, with 14 bases between them. This CDR3 has 14 residues. CDR3: CASSEKGLLYEQYV. As DNA, the CDR3 is TGTGCCAGCAGTGAGAAGGGACTTCTCTACGAGCAGTACGTC.

The chain recombines TRBV7-2 with TRBJ2-1, with TRBD2 matching over 8 bases. V trimming: 11 bases; J trimming: 3 bases; junction bases outside the gene matches: 9. Germline-derived CDR1 and CDR2 are SGHTA and FQGNSA. The CDR3 length is 14 residues. The CDR3 DNA reads as TGTGCCTCCGGGGGGGGGCGGGGCTACAATGAGCAGTTCTTC. This translates into CASGGGRGYNEQFF.